A single sample is the source of the 21 T cell receptor beta chains below, sequenced in a study of blood T cell repertoires in COVID-19. The assay was immunoSEQ multiplex PCR, and TCRdb's table has in-frame clones only and misses some. The sample holds tens of thousands of clones, less than 90% seen once. Sequenced input: peripheral blood. The receptors were sampled from a man between 45 and 60 years old with acute or convalescent COVID-19.

The table lists this clone with a count of one. The J gene is TRBJ1-5, the V gene TRBV27; weak D call: TRBD1 (5 bases). Trimming took off 6 bases at V and 7 bases at J, with 16 bases between the two ends. Germline V gives CDR1 MNHEY, CDR2 SMNVEV (reference sequence). The length of the CDR3 is 14 residues. The CDR3 DNA is TGTGCCAGCAGGCCCGCAGGGCGTAGCCAGCCCCAGCATTTT. It specifies CASRPAGRSQPQHF.

V and J are TRBV19 and TRBJ2-7, with D maybe TRBD1 (5 bases). This CDR3 is 15 amino acids long. CDR1 and CDR2 from the germline V gene are LNHDA and SQIVND (reference sequence). V dropped 3 bases and J dropped 2 bases, with 14 bases sitting between them. The CDR3 sequence: CASSMTDSLAYEQYF. The CDR3 DNA sequence: TGTGCCAGTAGTATGACAGACTCCTTGGCCTACGAGCAGTACTTC. The variable domain in full, completed from reference TRBV19 and TRBJ2-7, reads DGGITQSPKYLFRKEGQNVTLSCEQNLNHDAMYWYRQDPGQGLRLIYYSQIVNDFQKGDIAEGYSVSREKKESFPLTVTSAQKNPTAFYLCASSMTDSLAYEQYFGPGTRLTVT.

The rearrangement joins TRBV20-1 to TRBJ2-1; 9 bases line up with TRBD2. There are 13 residues in the CDR3. CDR1 is DFQATT, CDR2 SNEGSKA, per germline (reference sequence). After removal of 3 bases from V and 8 bases from J, the junction contained 5 bases not matched to a gene. CDR3 DNA: TGCAGTGCTAGTGGGACTAGCCGGGATGAGCAGTTCTTC. It translates to CSASGTSRDEQFF.

As for this clone: The junction differs from germline at one of its ends, possibly a read error. CDR3 amino acids: CASSVETGSNIQYF. The CDR3 DNA sequence: TGTGCCAGTAGTGTAGAGACAGGCTCAAACATTCAGTACTTC. V is TRBV19 and J is TRBJ2-4; a weak D match, TRBD1 (6 bases). The CDR3 contains 14 residues. CDR1 and CDR2 from the germline V gene are LNHDA and SQIVND (reference sequence).

This chain joins TRBV27 and TRBJ2-5, with TRBD2 identical over 9 bases. The V segment lost 6 bases and the J segment 3 bases; nucleotides outside the gene matches: 14. This CDR3 has 17 amino acids. Germline V CDR1 and CDR2: MNHEY, SMNVEV (reference sequence). The CDR3 DNA sequence: TGTGCCAGCAGCCGTAATGGTAAGCGGGGGGCCGAAGAGACCCAGTACTTC. Amino acids: CASSRNGKRGAEETQYF.

This clone was counted between two and nine times. This chain connects TRBV13 to TRBJ2-3; a weak D match, TRBD2 (5 bases). This CDR3 contains 15 residues. Trimming shortened V by 5 bases and J by 0 bases, and 12 bases separated the two germline ends. The germline gives CDR1 PRHDT, CDR2 FYEKMQ (reference sequence). The DNA of the CDR3 is TGTGCCAGCAGCCACTCAGCGGCTAGCACAGATACGCAGTATTTT. It encodes CASSHSAASTDTQYF.

The chain has TRBV5-1 and TRBJ2-1; TRBD2 matches at 12 bases. Germline V gives CDR1 SGHRS, CDR2 YFSETQ. With 4 bases clipped from V and 3 bases from J, the junction kept 2 bases outside the gene matches. CDR3 length: 15 amino acids. The CDR3 bases are TGCGCCAGCAGCGTGACTAGCGGGGGCTACAATGAGCAGTTCTTC. It encodes CASSVTSGGYNEQFF.

The CDR3 loop reads CASSQDLTEARNSYEQYF. The CDR3 bases are TGTGCCAGCAGCCAAGATCTTACCGAGGCCAGAAACTCCTACGAGCAGTACTTC. The V and J genes are TRBV4-2 and TRBJ2-7; D ambiguous. There are 18 residues in the CDR3. V lost 0 bases, J lost 0 bases, and 18 bases lay in between. CDR1 and CDR2 (germline): LGHNA, YNFKEQ.

The rearrangement links TRBV5-5 to TRBJ1-4; 7 bases fit TRBD1. J gave up 3 bases and V 4 bases, and 9 bases lay outside the gene matches. The V gene's germline CDR1 is SGHKS and CDR2 YYEKEE (reference sequence). The CDR3 spans 16 residues. The DNA of the CDR3 is TGTGCCAGCAGCAAGATACCCGGGACAGCTAATGAAAAACTGTTTTTT. Translation gives CASSKIPGTANEKLFF.

V and J are TRBV9 and TRBJ2-3; 12 bases are a match to TRBD2. Trimming removed 0 bases from V and 2 bases from J; junction bases left unmatched: 10. Germline CDR1 and CDR2: SGDLS and YYNGEE. The length of the CDR3 is 19 residues. The CDR3 loop is CASSVDPLAGGRATDTQYF. The CDR3 DNA is TGTGCCAGCAGCGTAGATCCGCTAGCGGGGGGGCGGGCCACAGATACGCAGTATTTT.

This chain uses TRBV6-2 or TRBV6-3 with TRBJ1-1, with 8 bases that match TRBD1. The CDR3 covers 15 residues. J lost 5 bases, V lost 4 bases, and 9 bases had no gene match. The germline gives CDR1 MNHEY, CDR2 SVGEGT. Here the CDR3 reads CASSSLTGVGTEAFF. In nucleotides, the CDR3 is TGTGCCAGCAGTTCCTTGACAGGGGTGGGAACTGAAGCTTTCTTT.

The chain combines TRBV7-8 with TRBJ1-4, with D maybe TRBD1 (5 bases). Between the trimmed V and J ends, which lost 0 bases and 7 bases, there was a span of 12 bases. CDR1 and CDR2 from the germline V gene are SGHVS and FQNEAQ. The CDR3 spans 15 residues. Here the CDR3 DNA reads TGTGCCAGCAGCTTAGCACTGGGGAGGGGTGAAAAACTGTTTTTT. This encodes CASSLALGRGEKLFF. The variable domain in full, with the rest retrieved from reference TRBV7-8 and TRBJ1-4, is GAGVSQSPRYKVAKRGQDVALRCDPISGHVSLFWYQQALGQGPEFLTYFQNEAQLDKSGLPSDRFFAERPEGSVSTLKIQRTQQEDSAVYLCASSLALGRGEKLFFGSGTQLSVL.

The chain is built from TRBV24-1 and TRBJ2-5, with 7 bases that match TRBD1. The CDR3 runs to 15 residues. Germline CDR1 and CDR2: KGHDR and SFDVKD. Unmatched junction bases numbered 3, after V lost 1 base and J lost 2 bases. The CDR3 DNA sequence: TGTGCCACCAGTGATTTTCGACAGGGTCAAGAGACCCAGTACTTC. Translated, it gives CATSDFRQGQETQYF.

V usage is TRBV28 and J usage is TRBJ2-3; the D is unclear. The CDR3 has 13 residues. Germline CDR1 reads MDHEN; CDR2 reads SYDVKM. V dropped 2 bases and J dropped 3 bases, with 6 bases sitting between them. CDR3 loop: CASSLPSTDTQYF. The DNA of the CDR3 is TGTGCCAGCAGTTTACCTAGTACAGATACGCAGTATTTT.

J is TRBJ1-2 and V is TRBV27; 8 bases align to TRBD1. This CDR3 spans 16 amino acids. Germline lookup yields CDR1 MNHEY and CDR2 SMNVEV (reference sequence). J was trimmed by 2 bases and V by 5 bases; bases with no gene match: 10. CDR3 bases: TGTGCCAGCAGTCCCGCAATGGACAGGGCGAACTATGGCTACACCTTC. It yields the protein CASSPAMDRANYGYTF.

This clone was seen a few times. The V and J genes are TRBV19 and TRBJ2-3; no reliable D call. Germline V gives CDR1 LNHDA, CDR2 SQIVND (reference sequence). Trimming removed 9 bases at V and 0 bases at J, with 16 bases between. CDR3 length: 15 residues. The CDR3 DNA follows: TGTGCCAGCCGACCCCGCGGAACTAGCACAGATACGCAGTATTTT. The encoded protein is CASRPRGTSTDTQYF.

The rearrangement links TRBV5-1 to TRBJ1-2; TRBD1 matches 9 bases. J was trimmed by 4 bases and V by 2 bases; bases with no gene match: 6. There are 15 residues in the CDR3. Looked up from germline, CDR1 is SGHRS and CDR2 is YFSETQ. CDR3 nucleotide sequence: TGCGCCAGCAGCTTAACAGGGGGCTCTGGCTATGGCTACACCTTC. This gives the protein CASSLTGGSGYGYTF.

The chain employs TRBV19 and TRBJ1-4; D may be TRBD1 (5 bases). The CDR3 covers 15 residues. The V and J ends lost 3 bases and 3 bases respectively, with 11 bases between them. Germline values: CDR1 LNHDA, CDR2 SQIVND (reference sequence). This chain's CDR3 is CASSIVQGPNEKLFF. In nucleotides, the CDR3 is TGTGCCAGTAGTATCGTTCAGGGTCCTAATGAAAAACTGTTTTTT.

The rearrangement uses TRBV19 and TRBJ2-2; TRBD1 matches 8 bases. The CDR3 is 16 amino acids. CDR1 and CDR2 (germline): LNHDA, SQIVND (reference sequence). The V gene end was trimmed by 5 bases and the J gene end by 5 bases; junction bases not matched to a gene: 10. CDR3 in DNA: TGTGCCAGTAGTCCCGCTCGAACAGGGGGGACCGGGGAGCTGTTTTTT. It is translated as CASSPARTGGTGELFF. The whole variable domain, remainder taken from reference TRBV19 and TRBJ2-2, is DGGITQSPKYLFRKEGQNVTLSCEQNLNHDAMYWYRQDPGQGLRLIYYSQIVNDFQKGDIAEGYSVSREKKESFPLTVTSAQKNPTAFYLCASSPARTGGTGELFFGEGSRLTVL.

The chain has TRBV5-4 and TRBJ2-3; possible D gene TRBD2, 6 bases. Trimming stripped 4 bases from V and 2 bases from J, with 17 bases between. The CDR3 runs to 16 residues. Germline CDR1 SGHNT, CDR2 YYREEE (reference sequence). CDR3 loop: CASSPRGGPNTDTQYF. CDR3 nucleotides: TGTGCCAGCAGCCCCCGGGGAGGTCCCAACACAGATACGCAGTATTTT.

This chain joins TRBV6-2 or TRBV6-3 and TRBJ1-1; 8 nucleotides match TRBD1. V lost 5 bases and J lost 4; bases outside the gene matches: 9. This CDR3 spans 15 amino acids. Germline V gene lookup returns CDR1 MNHEY and CDR2 SVGEGT. The CDR3 bases are TGTGCCAGCAGTACGCCGGAGGACAGGGTCACTGAAGCTTTCTTT. This translates into CASSTPEDRVTEAFF.